These 30 T cell receptor delta chains were all obtained from the same sample, sequenced in a study of γδ T cells in repeated Plasmodium falciparum infection. TCRdb reapplied CATT to the multiplex PCR reads. This sample carries approximately 53,000 delta-chain clones, 1.5% to 2% of them seen once, and the ten largest clones take over 12%. Flow sorting of PBMC yielded separate Vgamma9/Vdelta2+ and Vdelta2-negative gammadelta T cell populations for bulk repertoire analysis. Source material: gamma-delta T cells from blood. These receptors were obtained from a pool of human donors (malaria-infected and uninfected, not separated).

On this clone itself: Translating this DNA gives a protein that differs at residue 22 from the TCRdb one, which belongs to a much larger clone; a read error is likely, and the protein shown is this translation. No J gene was named, though the V gene is TRDV1; TRDD3 was called by the table and not checked on the DNA. This CDR3 has 24 amino acids. Per the germline V gene, CDR1 is TSWWSYY and CDR2 is QGS. The CDR3 bases are TGTGCTCTTGGGGATACTTCCTACTTTAGGGGATGGGACTGGGGGATACGCGGATTCCGGGAACCCATCTTT. It specifies CALGDTSYFRGWDWGIRGFREPIF.

This clone was seen more than once but under ten times. It differs at one base from a far larger clone, so likely a read error. Other DNA sequences from this sample encode an identical CDR3 as well. The chain links TRDV1 to TRDJ1; 9 bases match TRDD3. The J gene, absent from TCRdb, was called here by matching the DNA to germline. Germline CDR1 and CDR2: TSWWSYY and QGS. The CDR3 is made up of 21 amino acids. The CDR3 sequence is CALGDSTGIYWGTRGTDKLIF. The CDR3 nucleotides read TGTGCTCTCGGGGATTCTACGGGAATTTACTGGGGGACTAGGGGGACCGATAAACTCATCTTT.

Notes on this clone: The protein that TCRdb holds for this DNA derives from a much larger clone and differs from the translated DNA at residue 11, which likely indicates a read error; the protein shown here is translated from the DNA. DNA of the CDR3: TGTGCTCTTGGGGAATTGGCCTTCCCGAATATTGGGGGCACTTACACCGATAAACTCATCTTT. As protein: CALGELAFPNIGGTYTDKLIF. V is TRDV1 and J is TRDJ1; either TRDD2 or TRDD3 may fit D (6 bases each). Matching the DNA to germline supplied the J gene, which TCRdb does not give. V was trimmed by 2 bases and J by 0 bases, leaving 28 bases between them. CDR3 length equals 21 residues. Germline V gene data show CDR1 as TSWWSYY and CDR2 as QGS.

This clone has at least ten counts. The amino acid sequence in TCRdb belongs to a much larger clone and departs from this DNA's translation at residue 12, likely a sequencing read error; the sequence shown is translated from the DNA. This chain links TRDV2 with TRDJ1; 9 positions agree with TRDD3. CDR1 and CDR2 from the germline V gene are GEAIGNYY and EKD. This CDR3 is 16 amino acids long. V lost 1 base and J lost 11; bases outside the gene matches: 16. CDR3 DNA: TGTGCCTGTGACACTCTTACTGGGGGACCAGACTCCATGCTCATCTTT. This codes for CACDTLTGGPDSMLIF.

About this clone itself: This probably arose from a read error, given a far larger clone one base away. Other DNA sequences in this sample translate to the same CDR3. The V call is TRDV1, the J call TRDJ1, with 7 bases matching TRDD3. TCRdb does not report a J gene; here it was assigned by matching the DNA to germline references. This CDR3 region has 21 residues. V shed 3 bases, J shed 9 bases, and the junction held 31 bases outside the gene matches. Germline CDR1 and CDR2: TSWWSYY and QGS. CDR3 sequence reads: CALGELAPRPSVWGSLFQLIF. The CDR3 bases are TGTGCTCTTGGGGAGCTAGCCCCTCGGCCTTCAGTCTGGGGGTCCCTGTTCCAACTCATCTTT.

In this sample, this clone turned up a few times. It is likely a read error: a sequence one base away is far more abundant. The same CDR3 is also encoded by other DNA sequences in this sample. The chain couples TRDV1 to TRDJ1; TRDD3 matches at 13 bases. The J gene comes from matching the DNA to germline here; TCRdb lacks it. Germline V lookup: CDR1 TSWWSYY, CDR2 QGS. After removal of 3 bases from V and 0 bases from J, the junction contained 19 bases not matched to a gene. The CDR3 spans 22 residues. The CDR3 bases are TGTGCTCTTGGGGAGCTACGGCGATACTGGGGGATACGCTATCCTAACACCGATAAACTCATCTTT. Translated: CALGELRRYWGIRYPNTDKLIF.

This clone occurred a few times. The protein in TCRdb stems from a much larger clone and differs at residue 16 from this DNA's translation, likely a read error; here the protein is translated from the DNA. The chain uses TRDV3 and TRDJ1; 12 positions match TRDD3. The CDR3 totals 28 residues. Trimming took 2 bases from V and 0 from J; bases not matched to a gene: 43. Germline V lookup: CDR1 TVYSNPD, CDR2 GDNSRS (reference sequence). CDR3 loop: CAFGGSSPLGDTGSAYLRIATYTDKLIF. The DNA for the CDR3 is TGTGCCTTTGGTGGTTCCTCCCCGCTGGGGGATACGGGGAGCGCATATTTACGGATAGCTACGTACACCGATAAACTCATCTTT.

This clone occurred a few times. This DNA's translation and the protein TCRdb lists, from a much larger clone, do not match at residue 9, likely due to a read error; the protein shown is translated from the DNA. This chain links TRDV1 with TRDJ1; 9 bases line up with TRDD3. As TCRdb names no J gene, one was assigned here on the basis of a DNA match to germline. The CDR3 is 20 residues long. Trimming removed 4 bases from V and 1 base from J; junction bases left unmatched: 19. Germline assignment: CDR1 TSWWSYY and CDR2 QGS. This CDR3 is CALGAFRRGWGIPSTDKLIF. In DNA form, the CDR3 reads TGTGCTCTTGGGGCTTTCCGGCGGGGCTGGGGGATTCCAAGCACCGATAAACTCATCTTT.

With respect to this clone: This sequence is one base from a far larger clone and is likely a read error. The sample holds other DNA sequences that translate to the same CDR3. The chain links TRDV1 to TRDJ1; possibly TRDD2 or TRDD3 for D (5 bases each). The germline V gene encodes CDR1 TSWWSYY and CDR2 QGS. The V end lost 1 base, the J end lost 8 bases, and 23 bases lay between the germline ends. The CDR3 is made up of 17 amino acids. The CDR3 DNA sequence: TGTGCTCTTGGGGAACCGCCTACGATTAGGGGGTACGGGAAACTCATCTTT. The encoded protein is CALGEPPTIRGYGKLIF.

This clone was counted a few times. Since a far larger clone is one base different, this is likely a read error. Other DNA sequences in the same sample also yield this CDR3. J is TRDJ3 and V is TRDV1, with TRDD3 identical over 11 bases. The J gene is not listed in TCRdb, so it was assigned here from a DNA match to germline. The V gene end was trimmed by 2 bases and the J gene end by 3 bases; junction bases not matched to a gene: 18. This CDR3 region has 23 residues. Germline V gene lookup returns CDR1 TSWWSYY and CDR2 QGS. The CDR3 DNA reads as TGTGCTCTTGGGGAAAGGTCCCTCTTAGGTCTGGGGGATACAGTCTGGGACACCCGACAGATGTTTTTC. It codes for CALGERSLLGLGDTVWDTRQMFF.

This clone has only a few counts. The translation of this DNA and the TCRdb protein of a much larger clone differ at residue 18, probably owing to a read error; the protein shown here is translated from the DNA. This chain uses TRDV1 with TRDJ1; D gene unclear. As TCRdb names no J gene, one was assigned here on the basis of a DNA match to germline. The CDR3 sequence is 22 residues long. Per the germline V gene, CDR1 is TSWWSYY and CDR2 is QGS. DNA for the CDR3: TGTGCTCTTGGGGAACCCGGTCCCTTTTGCCGTACGGTGGCCGGGTGCACCGGTAAACTCATCTTT. Residues: CALGEPGPFCRTVAGCTGKLIF.

This clone showed up many times. Translating this DNA gives a protein that differs at residue 5 from the TCRdb one, which belongs to a much larger clone; a read error is likely, and the protein shown is this translation. The CDR3 region has the DNA TGTGCTCTTGGGGTCGAACAGCCCGCATACACCGATAAACTCATCTTT. It specifies CALGVEQPAYTDKLIF. The chain combines TRDV1 with TRDJ1; D remains unclear. This CDR3 has 16 residues. Germline V gene sequence: CDR1 TSWWSYY, CDR2 QGS. With 4 bases removed from V and 0 bases from J, the gap between germline ends came to 15 bases.

At least ten counts were recorded for this clone. The CDR3 protein is CALGDPLFSRPLGDPDKLIF. CDR3 DNA sequence: TGTGCTCTTGGGGACCCTCTCTTCTCGCGGCCACTGGGGGACCCCGATAAACTCATCTTT. V is TRDV1 and J is TRDJ1; 9 positions match TRDD3. TCRdb supplies no J gene; here it was assigned by aligning the nucleotide sequence to germline. The CDR3 covers 20 residues. V lost 3 bases, J lost 3 bases, and 20 bases stayed unmatched. Looked up from germline, CDR1 is TSWWSYY and CDR2 is QGS.

With respect to this clone: For this DNA, TCRdb reports the protein of a much larger clone, which diverges at residue 16, most likely from a read error; the protein presented here is translated directly from the DNA. This chain uses TRDV1 with TRDJ1; 13 bases map to TRDD3. Germline CDR1 and CDR2: TSWWSYY and QGS. CDR3 length: 25 residues. The V segment lost 5 bases and the J segment 0 bases; nucleotides outside the gene matches: 30. CDR3 DNA: TGTGCTCTTGGGAGCCTTCCGCGAGGCCTTACTGGGGGATACGCGTCTCCCCCGTACACCGATAAACTCATCTTT. It translates to CALGSLPRGLTGGYASPPYTDKLIF.

This clone has ten or more counts. The protein in TCRdb stems from a much larger clone and differs at residue 13 from this DNA's translation, likely a read error; here the protein is translated from the DNA. This chain connects TRDV1 to TRDJ1; D not resolved. Germline V gene sequence: CDR1 TSWWSYY, CDR2 QGS. The V and J ends lost 1 base and 6 bases respectively, with 21 bases between them. This CDR3 contains 17 residues. The CDR3 protein is CALGERWFTPRAHKLIF. CDR3 DNA sequence: TGTGCTCTTGGGGAACGATGGTTTACTCCTCGGGCCCATAAACTCATCTTT.

This clone appeared many times. The translation of this DNA and the TCRdb protein of a much larger clone differ at residue 3, probably owing to a read error; the protein shown here is translated from the DNA. V is TRDV1 and J is TRDJ1; perhaps D is TRDD2 or TRDD3 (5 bases each). CDR3 length: 13 amino acids. Germline V CDR1 and CDR2: TSWWSYY, QGS. Here the CDR3 DNA reads TGTGCTCCTGGGTCCCCCTTCTCCGATAAACTCATCTTT. Residues: CAPGSPFSDKLIF.

This clone has a handful of counts. A far larger clone is off by one base, so a read error is likely. This same CDR3 is encoded by further DNA sequences in the sample. The chain uses TRDV1 and TRDJ1; perhaps TRDD3 as D (5 bases). The J gene, missing from TCRdb, was assigned here through DNA to germline matching. This CDR3 contains 21 residues. Germline V lookup: CDR1 TSWWSYY, CDR2 QGS. V was pared by 4 bases and J by 0 bases, with 30 bases between. CDR3 DNA: TGTGCTCTTGGGGGACCCTCCCTTTTATCGGGGAAGTTCCGCCACACCGATAAACTCATCTTT. It codes for CALGGPSLLSGKFRHTDKLIF.

This clone turned up a few times. This is likely an artifact of a read error, given a far larger clone one base away. Within the sample, other DNA sequences also encode this same CDR3. The rearrangement joins TRDV2 to TRDJ1, with 10 bases aligning to TRDD3. Germline V gene sequence: CDR1 GEAIGNYY, CDR2 EKD. This CDR3 comprises 21 residues. The CDR3 sequence: CACDAYWGMAPGAGGTDKLIF. CDR3 DNA sequence: TGTGCCTGTGACGCGTACTGGGGGATGGCTCCGGGTGCGGGTGGCACCGATAAGCTCATCTTT.

This clone was observed a handful of times. TCRdb's listed protein matches a much larger clone and diverges from this DNA's translation at residue 6, likely through a read error; the protein shown comes from the DNA. CDR3 in amino acids: CASRVSFFGGYAGGITDKLIF. CDR3 DNA sequence: TGTGCCTCTAGAGTCTCCTTCTTTGGGGGATACGCGGGAGGTATAACCGATAAACTCATCTTT. The chain couples TRDV3 to TRDJ1, with TRDD3 identical over 11 bases. Germline loops: CDR1 TVYSNPD, CDR2 GDNSRS (reference sequence). The CDR3 consists of 21 residues. Trimming removed 4 bases from V and 2 bases from J; junction bases left unmatched: 27.

This clone was seen only a few times. This likely stems from a read error, as it lies one base from a far larger clone. This sample also contains other DNA sequences that code for the same CDR3. The chain is built from TRDV3 and TRDJ1; TRDD2 aligns across 8 bases. This CDR3 is 21 amino acids long. CDR1 is TVYSNPD, CDR2 GDNSRS, per germline (reference sequence). CDR3 in DNA: TGTGCCTTTGCACGCGACTCCTTCCTAGTCCCCCAACCCAAGTACACCGATAAGCTCATCTTT. Amino acid sequence: CAFARDSFLVPQPKYTDKLIF.

This clone has more than one count but fewer than ten. This DNA translates differently at residue 19 from the TCRdb protein, which is that of a much larger clone; a read error is likely, and the protein shown is the DNA's own translation. Here the CDR3 reads CALGELEPDFQYVLGGEVFLYTDKLIF. CDR3 coding DNA: TGTGCTCTTGGGGAACTAGAACCGGACTTCCAGTATGTACTGGGGGGAGAGGTCTTTTTGTACACCGATAAACTCATCTTT. The chain has TRDV1 and TRDJ1; TRDD3 matches 8 bases. The J gene is not listed in TCRdb, so it was assigned here from a DNA match to germline. Germline V CDR1 and CDR2: TSWWSYY, QGS. After removal of 0 bases from V and 0 bases from J, the junction contained 36 bases not matched to a gene. The CDR3 consists of 27 residues.

As for this clone: TCRdb records a much larger clone's protein for this DNA, with a difference at residue 22 that likely arises from a read error; the protein given is the translation of the DNA. The chain employs TRDV1 and TRDJ1; perhaps TRDD3 as D (8 bases). Here the J gene was assigned by germline matching of the DNA, as TCRdb has none. V was shortened by 0 bases and J by 8 bases, with 52 bases between the two germline ends. In germline, CDR1 is TSWWSYY, CDR2 QGS. The CDR3 extends over 27 amino acids. In DNA, the CDR3 is TGTGCTCTTGGGGAACTCCACCCTTTAAGGTTCCTACCTTACTGGGGGTCCCCTTCCTTTCACACCGGGAAACTCATCTTT. The encoded protein is CALGELHPLRFLPYWGSPSFHTGKLIF.

Of note for this clone: One base separates it from a far larger clone, so it is likely a read error. Other nucleotide sequences in the sample specify the same CDR3. V and J are TRDV3 and TRDJ1; TRDD3 agrees at 10 bases. CDR3 length: 20 residues. V lost 4 bases to trimming and J lost 2 bases; unmatched junction nucleotides: 25. Looked up from germline, CDR1 is TVYSNPD and CDR2 is GDNSRS (reference sequence). The CDR3 nucleotides are TGTGCCTCCCCACGTTACCGTCCTTACTGGGGGATCCGATATACCGATAAACTCATCTTT. Translating gives CASPRYRPYWGIRYTDKLIF.

This clone was seen only a few times. The protein recorded in TCRdb matches a much larger clone and deviates from this DNA's translation at residue 12, suggesting a read error; the protein here is obtained by translating the DNA. The V call is TRDV1, the J call TRDJ1; D may match TRDD2 or TRDD3 (5 bases each). TCRdb gives no J gene; it was assigned here by matching the DNA to germline. The CDR3 loop spans 21 amino acids. Looked up from germline, CDR1 is TSWWSYY and CDR2 is QGS. With 0 bases removed from V and 0 bases from J, the gap between germline ends came to 26 bases. CDR3: CALGELTFGRLPGAYTDKLIF. In DNA form, the CDR3 reads TGTGCTCTTGGGGAACTAACCTTCGGTCGACTACCGGGGGCGTACACCGATAAACTCATCTTT.

There are a few counts of this clone. A far larger clone is one nucleotide away, so this likely arose from a read error. The same CDR3 also results from other DNA sequences found in this sample. The genes are TRDV3 and TRDJ1; 7 nucleotides agree with TRDD2. With V trimmed by 1 base and J by 0 bases, 17 bases remained unmatched. In germline, CDR1 is TVYSNPD, CDR2 GDNSRS (reference sequence). The CDR3 loop spans 18 amino acids. CDR3 bases: TGTGCCTTTAACAGGGTACCTTCCTTAATTTCGTACACCGATAAACTCATCTTT. This gives the protein CAFNRVPSLISYTDKLIF.

Of note for this clone: TCRdb attributes to this sequence the protein of a much larger clone, which differs from the DNA translation at residue 9; a read error is likely, and the protein displayed is translated from the DNA. J is TRDJ1 and V is TRDV1, with 11 bases lining up with TRDD3. The J gene, absent from TCRdb, was called here by matching the DNA to germline. Germline V lookup: CDR1 TSWWSYY, CDR2 QGS. The ends lost 1 base at V and 5 bases at J; junction bases unmatched: 27. The CDR3 runs to 23 residues. The CDR3: CALGEPGFPSNLLGDIKTDKLIF. The CDR3 DNA follows: TGTGCTCTTGGGGAACCTGGCTTCCCTTCAAACCTACTGGGGGATATAAAAACGGATAAACTCATCTTT.

As for this clone: A read error likely explains this, since a far larger clone differs by one base. The same CDR3 arises from other DNA sequences in this sample as well. The J gene is TRDJ1, the V gene TRDV1; 12 nucleotides agree with TRDD3. CDR3 length: 21 amino acids. Germline loops: CDR1 TSWWSYY, CDR2 QGS. The DNA for the CDR3 is TGTGCCCTTGGGGAACTCGGCCTACCCTACTGGGGGATACATACCACCGATAAACTCATCTTT. Its translation: CALGELGLPYWGIHTTDKLIF.

Only a few counts were recorded for this clone. The translation of this DNA and the TCRdb protein of a much larger clone differ at residue 8, probably owing to a read error; the protein shown here is translated from the DNA. V usage is TRDV1 and J usage is TRDJ1; 9 bases are a match to TRDD3. CDR3 length: 21 residues. J lost 1 base, V lost 0 bases, and 18 bases had no gene match. Looked up from germline, CDR1 is TSWWSYY and CDR2 is QGS. CDR3 loop: CALGELSSGIRLPLSTDKLIF. The DNA of the CDR3 is TGTGCTCTTGGGGAACTTTCTTCGGGGATACGCCTACCGCTGTCCACCGATAAACTCATCTTT.

As for this clone: This likely came from a read error, as a far larger clone is one base away. Distinct nucleotide sequences in the sample also encode this CDR3. The chain employs TRDV1 and TRDJ1, with D unresolved. Trimming removed 3 bases at V and 4 bases at J, with 30 bases between. The CDR3 contains 20 residues. Germline CDR1 is TSWWSYY and CDR2 is QGS. This CDR3 reads CALGEGYHPPGLFHGDKLIF. For the CDR3, the DNA is TGTGCTCTTGGGGAGGGGTACCACCCCCCCGGGCTATTTCATGGCGATAAACTCATCTTT.

This clone has a handful of counts. A single base is all that separates this from a far larger clone, so a read error is likely. The sample carries other DNA sequences with the same CDR3. The chain couples TRDV1 to TRDJ1; 13 bases are shared with TRDD3. TCRdb leaves out the J gene; it was filled in here by matching the DNA to germline. The V gene's germline CDR1 is TSWWSYY and CDR2 QGS. This CDR3 contains 19 residues. CDR3: CALGETRNWGIRGTDKLIF. CDR3 coding DNA: TGTGCCCTTGGGGAAACCCGAAACTGGGGGATACGCGGCACCGATAAACTCATCTTT.